The source of this TCR beta chain is a study of blood T cell repertoires in COVID-19. Study as a whole: Samples taken during acute and convalescent COVID-19 were collected in the United States, Italy and Spain. Nucleic acid was either cDNA or gDNA, and it came from T cells, B-cell-depleted T cells, or PBMCs.

This clone was recorded a few times. Per germline, CDR1 KGHSH and CDR2 LQKENI. The CDR3 sequence is 15 residues long. V shed 5 bases and J shed 3 bases, with 14 bases lying between them. Original methodology: The authors estimated nucleated cell counts from reference gene primer amplification. Sequencing was performed with immunoSEQ multiplex PCR; in TCRdb, only in-frame clones are kept and a portion is missing. V and J calls and clone size are as listed in that table; D and trimming were resolved from the DNA. The table includes about 24,000 clones, around nine tenths detected once. V gene TRBV18 combines with J gene TRBJ2-1, with D possibly being TRBD2 (5 bases). The sequencing input was peripheral blood. The origin of this receptor is a man between 45 and 60 years old with active COVID-19. CDR3 amino acids: CASSAGNPNYNEQFF. The CDR3 nucleotides are TGTGCCAGCTCAGCGGGTAACCCTAACTACAATGAGCAGTTCTTC.